The 24 T cell receptor beta chains in this list originate from one sample, sequenced in a study of blood T cells in healthy people across ages. The authors ran a second PCR of roughly 7 to 11 cycles using a sample-barcoded 5' primer and a J-beta primer mix. TCRdb analysed the 5' RACE reads with MiXCR anew, one entry per CDR3 protein. Here the sample spans around 800,000 distinct CDR3 sequences, about 48% being singletons. Sample: blood. These receptors were taken from a man older than 75 in good health.

J is TRBJ1-1 and V is TRBV25-1, with D possibly matching TRBD1 (5 bases). Germline lookup yields CDR1 MGHDK and CDR2 SYGVNS. The V end was cut by 10 bases, the J end by 8 bases, with 14 bases between. The CDR3 loop spans 11 amino acids. The CDR3 loop is CATTGGDEAFF. In DNA form, the CDR3 reads TGTGCCACCACAGGCGGGGACGAAGCTTTCTTT.

The rearrangement joins TRBV2 to TRBJ1-5, with 11 nucleotides matching TRBD1. Trimming cost V 6 bases and J 4 bases; bases outside gene matches: 11. Per the germline V gene, CDR1 is SNHLY and CDR2 is FYNNEI. The CDR3 runs to 17 residues. The CDR3 DNA follows: TGTGCCAGCAGCCCGAAGGGGACAGGGGGTTGGAATCAGCCCCAGCATTTT. Amino acid sequence: CASSPKGTGGWNQPQHF.

V and J are TRBV5-1 and TRBJ2-2; 8 bases are a match to TRBD2. The CDR3 totals 20 residues. J gave up 2 bases and V 0 bases, and 15 bases lay outside the gene matches. Germline assignment: CDR1 SGHRS and CDR2 YFSETQ. The CDR3: CASSLVGVAGIVGNTGELFF. The CDR3 DNA reads TGCGCCAGCAGCTTGGTAGGAGTAGCGGGAATTGTCGGAAACACCGGGGAGCTGTTTTTT.

The chain has TRBV2 and TRBJ1-2; D is unresolved. The V end lost 1 base, the J end lost 2 bases, and 8 bases lay between the germline ends. The CDR3 extends over 14 amino acids. CDR1 and CDR2 from the germline V gene are SNHLY and FYNNEI. As DNA, the CDR3 is TGTGCCAGCAGTGAAGGGGTCCCCAACTATGGCTACACCTTC. It codes for CASSEGVPNYGYTF.

This clonotype has only a few counts. J is TRBJ1-1 and V is TRBV7-2, with a tentative D call TRBD1 (6 bases). CDR3 length equals 14 residues. Germline CDR1 and CDR2: SGHTA and FQGNSA. The ends were cut back, 1 base at V and 9 bases at J, with 15 bases in the middle. CDR3 amino acids: CASSLGNTGLKAFF. The CDR3 DNA reads TGTGCCAGCAGCTTAGGGAATACAGGGTTGAAAGCTTTCTTT.

The J gene is TRBJ2-3, the V gene TRBV5-5; D is perhaps TRBD2 (7 bases). The length of the CDR3 is 15 residues. Per the germline V gene, CDR1 is SGHKS and CDR2 is YYEKEE (reference sequence). Trimming shortened V by 3 bases and J by 4 bases, and 15 bases separated the two germline ends. The CDR3, as DNA: TGTGCCAGCAGCTGGGGGGCGGGAGTGGCAGATACGCAGTATTTT. This sequence encodes CASSWGAGVADTQYF.

The chain combines TRBV3-1 with TRBJ2-5, with a weak D call TRBD1 (5 bases). CDR3 length equals 16 residues. The V end lost 0 bases, the J end lost 2 bases, and 13 bases lay between the germline ends. Looked up from germline, CDR1 is LGHDT and CDR2 is YNNKEL (reference sequence). In nucleotides, the CDR3 is TGTGCCAGCAGCCAAGAGTCCTGGGGCTATCAAGAGACCCAGTACTTC. Translating it yields CASSQESWGYQETQYF.

This chain joins TRBV12-3 or TRBV12-4 and TRBJ1-2, with 9 bases matching TRBD1. V shed 5 bases and J 8 bases; nucleotides not matched to a gene: 9. This CDR3 is 14 amino acids long. DNA of the CDR3: TGTGCCAGCAGTCCCGGGACAGGGCACGGGGGCTACACCTTC. It translates to CASSPGTGHGGYTF.

This clonotype has just a few counts. The chain carries TRBV5-7 and TRBJ2-5, with D possibly being TRBD2 (5 bases). The tail of the sequence fits TRBJ2-7 better, so the J call may be wrong. TRBV5-7 is an open reading frame whose function is uncertain. The CDR3 contains 12 residues. As DNA, the CDR3 is TGTGCCAGCAGCCCTCGGGGTTGCGAGCAGTACTTC. It is translated as CASSPRGCEQYF.

This clonotype was found a few times. CDR3 sequence: CSATLTGGLGIGEQYF. The CDR3 nucleotides are TGCAGTGCTACCCTGACAGGGGGGCTGGGTATTGGCGAGCAGTACTTC. V gene TRBV20-1 combines with J gene TRBJ2-4; 9 bases line up with TRBD1. The J call is in doubt because the DNA end fits TRBJ2-7 better. In germline, CDR1 is DFQATT, CDR2 SNEGSKA (reference sequence). This CDR3 region has 16 residues.

Ten or more counts support this clonotype. The chain recombines TRBV9 with TRBJ2-7, with 8 bases that match TRBD1. This CDR3 contains 14 residues. Trimming at V came to 2 bases and at J to 2 bases, leaving 3 bases not matched to a gene. CDR1 and CDR2 from the germline V gene are SGDLS and YYNGEE. The CDR3 DNA sequence: TGTGCCAGCAGCGTTGGGACAGGCGCCTACGAGCAGTACTTC. It is translated as CASSVGTGAYEQYF.

This chain joins TRBV2 and TRBJ2-5, with a tentative D call TRBD2 (6 bases). The CDR3 has 14 residues. V was cut by 6 bases and J by 5 bases, with 16 bases left in between. CDR1 and CDR2 (germline): SNHLY, FYNNEI. CDR3 sequence (DNA): TGTGCCAGCAGCCGCCTAGGAGGAGGGGAGACCCAGTACTTC. It translates to CASSRLGGGETQYF.

Points on this clonotype: Germline is not matched at one junction end, which may reflect a read error. The chain employs TRBV6-1 and TRBJ2-3, with D possibly matching TRBD2 (5 bases). This CDR3 has 15 amino acids. Germline CDR1 MNHNS, CDR2 SASEGT. The CDR3 sequence is CASSERRSRTDTQYF. DNA of the CDR3: TGTGCCAGCAGTGAAAGGAGGTCCCGCACGGATACGCAGTATTTT.

Notes on this clonotype: The junction departs from the called germline gene at one end, perhaps through a read error. This sequence joins TRBV5-1 and TRBJ2-1, with 8 positions matching TRBD2. Looked up from germline, CDR1 is SGHRS and CDR2 is YFSETQ. The CDR3 totals 15 residues. The CDR3 sequence is CAGSLVGTSYNEQFF. In DNA, the CDR3 is TGCGCCGGCAGCTTGGTCGGGACTAGTTACAATGAGCAGTTCTTC.

The gene calls are TRBV20-1 and TRBJ2-4; no definite D call. The assigned J gene may be wrong: the sequence end matches TRBJ2-7 better. Per germline, CDR1 DFQATT and CDR2 SNEGSKA (reference sequence). CDR3 length: 13 amino acids. The CDR3: CSARDTTSDEQYF. DNA for the CDR3: TGCAGTGCTAGAGATACCACGAGCGACGAGCAGTACTTC.

The CDR3 spells CAINSGQGNYGYTF. The DNA of the CDR3 is TGTGCCATCAACAGCGGACAGGGGAACTATGGCTACACCTTC. The rearrangement uses TRBV10-3 and TRBJ1-2, with 9 bases identical to TRBD1. The germline V gene encodes CDR1 ENHRY and CDR2 SYGVKD. Trimming at V came to 7 bases and at J to 2 bases, leaving 5 bases not matched to a gene. This CDR3 has 14 residues.

The chain is built from TRBV29-1 and TRBJ1-2; 9 bases align to TRBD1. V gave up 7 bases and J gave up 3 bases; unmatched junction bases: 0. The germline gives CDR1 SQVTM, CDR2 ANQGSEA. The CDR3 covers 11 residues. CDR3 DNA: TGCAGCGGACAGGGGGACTATGGCTACACCTTC. Protein: CSGQGDYGYTF.

The chain combines TRBV12-3 or TRBV12-4 with TRBJ2-2; no definite D call. The CDR3 length is 12 residues. The V end lost 6 bases, the J end lost 1 base, and 3 bases lay between the germline ends. DNA for the CDR3: TGTGCCAGCAGGGTGAACACCGGGGAGCTGTTTTTT. As protein: CASRVNTGELFF.

This clonotype has only a few counts. This CDR3 is CASKRAAEGRAQETQYF. In DNA form, the CDR3 reads TGCGCCAGCAAGCGAGCCGCCGAAGGGCGGGCCCAAGAGACCCAGTACTTC. V is TRBV5-1 and J is TRBJ2-5; D is possibly TRBD2 (5 bases). Looked up from germline, CDR1 is SGHRS and CDR2 is YFSETQ. V lost 6 bases to trimming and J lost 1 base, with 22 bases between them. The CDR3 is 17 amino acids.

This clonotype came up a few times. The chain uses TRBV5-1 and TRBJ2-1; 9 bases fit TRBD2. V lost 3 bases, J lost 9 bases, and 13 bases stayed unmatched. CDR1 and CDR2 (germline): SGHRS, YFSETQ. There are 16 residues in the CDR3. CDR3 amino acids: CASSSLTSGNVREQFF. In DNA, the CDR3 is TGCGCCAGCAGCTCCCTGACTAGCGGCAACGTCCGTGAGCAGTTCTTC.

V is TRBV28 and J is TRBJ2-6, with 8 nucleotides matching TRBD1. This CDR3 is 18 amino acids long. Germline V lookup: CDR1 MDHEN, CDR2 SYDVKM. Unmatched junction bases numbered 9, after V lost 4 bases and J lost 1 base. The CDR3 sequence is CASSYRQGTASGANVLTF. The CDR3 DNA reads as TGTGCCAGCAGTTACCGACAGGGGACGGCGTCTGGGGCCAACGTCCTGACTTTC.

This clonotype was detected only once. The chain has TRBV4-1 and TRBJ1-2; 7 nucleotides agree with TRBD1. CDR1 and CDR2 from the germline V gene are MGHRA and YSYEKL. V was pared by 1 base and J by 7 bases, with 6 bases of the junction left unmatched. This CDR3 spans 14 amino acids. CDR3: CASSQAQGTAGYTF. The CDR3 DNA reads TGCGCCAGCAGCCAAGCCCAGGGGACAGCTGGCTACACCTTC.

The chain links TRBV5-6 to TRBJ2-2, with D maybe TRBD1 (6 bases). The CDR3 is 14 amino acids. V lost 4 bases and J 7 bases, leaving 14 bases between the germline ends. The germline CDR1 and CDR2 sequences are SGHDT and YYEEEE. CDR3 region: CASSETLGGGELFF. CDR3 DNA: TGTGCCAGCAGCGAAACTCTAGGGGGCGGGGAGCTGTTTTTT.

This clonotype was found a few times. The rearrangement links TRBV9 to TRBJ2-4, with D tentatively TRBD1 (6 bases). The CDR3 is made up of 14 amino acids. V was clipped by 3 bases and J by 1 base, with 8 bases between them. Germline V CDR1 and CDR2: SGDLS, YYNGEE. DNA for the CDR3: TGTGCCAGCAGCGGAAGGGGGGCCAAAAACATTCAGTACTTC. This translates into CASSGRGAKNIQYF.